Each of the 28 T cell receptor beta chains below was sequenced from the same sample in a study of blood T cell repertoires in COVID-19. Method: immunoSEQ multiplex PCR; TCRdb's copy keeps in-frame clones and lacks some. The table lists 85,000 to 120,000 clones, 75% to 90% of them singletons. The sample comprised peripheral blood. The receptors derive from a human donor in a cohort sampled during active COVID-19.

This clone was counted a single time. The V gene is TRBV28, the J gene TRBJ2-2; no reliable D call. The CDR3 contains 15 residues. CDR1 is MDHEN, CDR2 SYDVKM, per germline. Trimming cost V 6 bases and J 2 bases, with 13 bases left between them. The CDR3: CASSPRQLNTGELFF. CDR3 coding DNA: TGTGCCAGCAGCCCCCGTCAACTAAACACCGGGGAGCTGTTTTTT. Full variable domain (missing parts from reference TRBV28 and TRBJ2-2): DVKVTQSSRYLVKRTGEKVFLECVQDMDHENMFWYRQDPGLGLRLIYFSYDVKMKEKGDIPEGYSVSREKKERFSLILESASTNQTSMYLCASSPRQLNTGELFFGEGSRLTVL.

V usage is TRBV6-5 and J usage is TRBJ2-2; 7 bases align to TRBD1. Germline assignment: CDR1 MNHEY and CDR2 SVGAGI. V lost 6 bases to trimming and J lost 5 bases; unmatched junction nucleotides: 3. The CDR3 totals 13 residues. Written as DNA, the CDR3 is TGTGCCAGCAGGAAACAGGGGACCGGGGAGCTGTTTTTT. Protein product: CASRKQGTGELFF.

V usage is TRBV9 and J usage is TRBJ2-3; TRBD2 is a possible D gene (6 bases). V was shortened by 0 bases and J by 2 bases, with 10 bases between the two germline ends. The V gene's germline CDR1 is SGDLS and CDR2 YYNGEE. The CDR3 runs to 15 residues. The DNA of the CDR3 is TGTGCCAGCAGCGTAGGCGGGACTCACACAGATACGCAGTATTTT. Encoded protein: CASSVGGTHTDTQYF.

The V gene is TRBV10-2, the J gene TRBJ1-1; tentatively, D is TRBD1 (6 bases). The CDR3 totals 14 residues. V was cut by 7 bases and J by 2 bases, with 14 bases left in between. Germline assignment: CDR1 WSHSY and CDR2 SAAADI. The CDR3 protein is CASIGNRENTEAFF. The CDR3 DNA reads TGCGCCAGCATAGGCAACAGGGAAAACACTGAAGCTTTCTTT.

The chain employs TRBV9 and TRBJ2-3, with D maybe TRBD2 (5 bases). In germline, CDR1 is SGDLS, CDR2 YYNGEE. Trimming took 0 bases from V and 0 from J, leaving 8 bases between them. CDR3 length equals 15 residues. The CDR3 DNA reads TGTGCCAGCAGCGTAGGGAGGCAGAGCACAGATACGCAGTATTTT. This encodes CASSVGRQSTDTQYF.

J is TRBJ2-3 and V is TRBV7-2, with D uncertain. Germline V gene lookup returns CDR1 SGHTA and CDR2 FQGNSA. Trimming shortened V by 1 base and J by 4 bases, and 9 bases separated the two germline ends. This CDR3 is 14 amino acids long. CDR3 DNA sequence: TGTGCCAGCAGCTTAGGGCTCGCTCCAGATACGCAGTATTTT. Its translation is CASSLGLAPDTQYF.

This clone was recorded once. CDR3 in amino acids: CASSQVHSGGDGETQYF. In nucleotides, the CDR3 is TGTGCCAGCAGTCAGGTTCATAGCGGGGGGGACGGCGAGACCCAGTACTTC. The V and J genes are TRBV3-1 (or the pseudogene TRBV3-2) and TRBJ2-5; 11 bases match TRBD2. Germline V gene sequence: CDR1 LGHDT, CDR2 YNNKEL (reference sequence). There are 17 residues in the CDR3. Trimming removed 6 bases from V and 5 bases from J; junction bases left unmatched: 14.

This chain connects TRBV11-3 to TRBJ2-3; unclear D gene. The CDR3 extends over 15 amino acids. The V end lost 5 bases, the J end lost 3 bases, and 15 bases lay between the germline ends. CDR1 and CDR2 (germline): SGHNT, YENEEA. CDR3 protein: CASSRNTRGTDTQYF. CDR3 coding DNA: TGTGCCAGCAGCCGAAACACGAGAGGAACAGATACGCAGTATTTT.

The chain links TRBV7-8 to TRBJ2-5, with D possibly being TRBD1 (5 bases). This CDR3 region has 13 residues. V dropped 3 bases and J dropped 1 base, with 6 bases sitting between them. Germline values: CDR1 SGHVS, CDR2 FQNEAQ. CDR3 sequence reads: CASSFTGQETQYF. In nucleotides, the CDR3 is TGTGCCAGCAGCTTCACAGGCCAAGAGACCCAGTACTTC.

This rearrangement joins TRBV7-6 to TRBJ2-7; D is unclear. The CDR3 sequence is 15 residues long. In germline, CDR1 is SGHVS, CDR2 FNYEAQ. V was shortened by 0 bases and J by 2 bases, with 11 bases between the two germline ends. CDR3 sequence reads: CASSLAPGSTYEQYF. CDR3 coding DNA: TGTGCCAGCAGCTTAGCGCCAGGTTCGACCTACGAGCAGTACTTC.

V gene TRBV7-9 combines with J gene TRBJ2-1, with TRBD2 matching over 8 bases. The CDR3 is 16 residues long. Germline CDR1 SEHNR, CDR2 FQNEAQ (reference sequence). V shed 0 bases, J shed 7 bases, and the junction held 8 bases outside the gene matches. The CDR3 DNA reads TGTGCCAGCAGCTTAGCAGTCGGGGGGGTCCCAAATGAGCAGTTCTTC. It specifies CASSLAVGGVPNEQFF.

This clone has only one observation. The chain joins TRBV2 to TRBJ2-3; 11 bases fit TRBD1. The length of the CDR3 is 18 residues. V lost 9 bases, J lost 0 bases, and 14 bases stayed unmatched. The germline gives CDR1 SNHLY, CDR2 FYNNEI. The CDR3 sequence: CARGGQGATSTSTDTQYF. The CDR3 bases are TGTGCCAGGGGCGGACAGGGGGCAACCTCGACTAGCACAGATACGCAGTATTTT.

The CDR3 DNA reads as TGCGCCAGCAGCTCATTGCCGGGGTCTTCTAGCACAGATACGCAGTATTTT. Its protein product is CASSSLPGSSSTDTQYF. The chain carries TRBV5-1 and TRBJ2-3; tentative D call: TRBD2 (5 bases). The CDR3 is 17 amino acids. V shed 3 bases and J shed 0 bases, with 17 bases lying between them. Looked up from germline, CDR1 is SGHRS and CDR2 is YFSETQ. The whole variable domain, filled in from reference TRBV5-1 and TRBJ2-3, reads KAGVTQTPRYLIKTRGQQVTLSCSPISGHRSVSWYQQTPGQGLQFLFEYFSETQRNKGNFPGRFSGRQFSNSRSEMNVSTLELGDSALYLCASSSLPGSSSTDTQYFGPGTRLTVL.

The table lists this clone with a few counts. The chain combines TRBV28 with TRBJ1-5; D not resolved. The ends were cut back, 4 bases at V and 9 bases at J, with 10 bases in the middle. The CDR3 loop spans 12 amino acids. Germline CDR1 is MDHEN and CDR2 is SYDVKM. The CDR3 sequence is CASSSTSLPQHF. In nucleotides, the CDR3 is TGTGCCAGCAGTTCCACATCGCTGCCCCAGCATTTT. The whole variable domain, filled in from reference TRBV28 and TRBJ1-5, reads DVKVTQSSRYLVKRTGEKVFLECVQDMDHENMFWYRQDPGLGLRLIYFSYDVKMKEKGDIPEGYSVSREKKERFSLILESASTNQTSMYLCASSSTSLPQHFGDGTRLSIL.

CDR3 sequence reads: CASSLLPTSATDTQYF. CDR3 coding DNA: TGTGCCAGCAGCTTACTCCCTACTAGCGCCACAGATACGCAGTATTTT. The V and J genes are TRBV11-2 and TRBJ2-3; 7 positions agree with TRBD2. CDR3 length: 16 residues. Trimming at V came to 2 bases and at J to 2 bases, leaving 7 bases not matched to a gene. Germline CDR1 reads SGHAT; CDR2 reads FQNNGV. The full variable domain, completed using reference TRBV11-2 and TRBJ2-3, is EAGVAQSPRYKIIEKRQSVAFWCNPISGHATLYWYQQILGQGPKLLIQFQNNGVVDDSQLPKDRFSAERLKGVDSTLKIQPAKLEDSAVYLCASSLLPTSATDTQYFGPGTRLTVL.

The chain is built from TRBV4-1 and TRBJ2-3, with TRBD2 matching 10 bases. This CDR3 spans 15 amino acids. Trimming cost V 2 bases and J 1 base; bases outside gene matches: 0. Germline-derived CDR1 and CDR2 are MGHRA and YSYEKL. DNA for the CDR3: TGCGCCAGCAGCCAACTAGCGGGGGGCACAGATACGCAGTATTTT. Its protein is CASSQLAGGTDTQYF.

This clone has more than one count but fewer than ten. The chain combines TRBV3-1 (or the pseudogene TRBV3-2) with TRBJ1-2, with D uncertain. This CDR3 has 14 residues. Trimming took off 0 bases at V and 4 bases at J, with 9 bases between the two ends. Germline V gene sequence: CDR1 LGHDT, CDR2 YNNKEL (reference sequence). CDR3: CASSQDGYFYGYTF. The DNA for the CDR3 is TGTGCCAGCAGCCAAGATGGTTACTTCTATGGCTACACCTTC.

The chain joins TRBV5-1 to TRBJ2-7; a possible D gene is TRBD1 (6 bases). The germline V gene has CDR1 SGHRS and CDR2 YFSETQ. V lost 0 bases, J lost 5 bases, and 21 bases lay in between. This CDR3 is 17 amino acids long. CDR3 in amino acids: CASSLVGRGPFLDEQYF. The CDR3 DNA follows: TGCGCCAGCAGCTTGGTTGGCAGGGGTCCCTTTCTGGACGAGCAGTACTTC. The whole variable domain, remainder taken from reference TRBV5-1 and TRBJ2-7, is KAGVTQTPRYLIKTRGQQVTLSCSPISGHRSVSWYQQTPGQGLQFLFEYFSETQRNKGNFPGRFSGRQFSNSRSEMNVSTLELGDSALYLCASSLVGRGPFLDEQYFGPGTRLTVT.

The V call is TRBV7-9, the J call TRBJ2-7, with 7 bases matching TRBD2. V shed 4 bases, J shed 2 bases, and the junction held 11 bases outside the gene matches. This CDR3 is built from 16 residues. Germline assignment: CDR1 SEHNR and CDR2 FQNEAQ (reference sequence). CDR3 protein: CASSSLGGSGAYEQYF. CDR3 DNA: TGTGCCAGCAGCTCCCTGGGGGGGAGTGGGGCCTACGAGCAGTACTTC. The full variable domain, completed using reference TRBV7-9 and TRBJ2-7, is DTGVSQNPRHKITKRGQNVTFRCDPISEHNRLYWYRQTLGQGPEFLTYFQNEAQLEKSRLLSDRFSAERPKGSFSTLEIQRTEQGDSAMYLCASSSLGGSGAYEQYFGPGTRLTVT.

This rearrangement joins TRBV19 to TRBJ2-4; tentative D call: TRBD1 (6 bases). CDR3 length equals 17 residues. With 6 bases removed from V and 0 bases from J, the gap between germline ends came to 18 bases. Germline V gene sequence: CDR1 LNHDA, CDR2 SQIVND (reference sequence). CDR3 residues: CASRPIDRLGAKNIQYF. In DNA form, the CDR3 reads TGTGCCAGTAGGCCAATAGACAGGTTGGGAGCCAAAAACATTCAGTACTTC.

V and J are TRBV6-2 or TRBV6-3 and TRBJ2-5, with 9 nucleotides matching TRBD2. The CDR3 has 15 residues. Germline values: CDR1 MNHEY, CDR2 SVGEGT. V gave up 2 bases and J gave up 2 bases; unmatched junction bases: 3. The CDR3 region is CASSYAGGTQETQYF. As DNA, the CDR3 is TGTGCCAGCAGTTACGCGGGGGGGACACAAGAGACCCAGTACTTC.

This clone was recorded once. The chain has TRBV30 and TRBJ2-3; 9 positions agree with TRBD2. The V gene's germline CDR1 is GTSNPN and CDR2 SVGIG (reference sequence). The CDR3 loop spans 15 amino acids. After removal of 3 bases from V and 4 bases from J, the junction contained 8 bases not matched to a gene. CDR3 nucleotide sequence: TGTGCCTGGAGGGGTGGCGGGGGGGCGGCAGATACGCAGTATTTT. It codes for CAWRGGGGAADTQYF. The whole variable domain, filled in from reference TRBV30 and TRBJ2-3, reads SQTIHQWPATLVQPVGSPLSLECTVEGTSNPNLYWYRQAAGRGLQLLFYSVGIGQISSEVPQNLSASRPQDRQFILSSKKLLLSDSGFYLCAWRGGGGAADTQYFGPGTRLTVL.

This clone was detected a few times. This chain links TRBV4-1 with TRBJ1-2; TRBD1 agrees at 10 bases. This CDR3 is built from 16 residues. The trim removed 6 bases at V and 8 bases at J, leaving 15 bases unmatched. The germline gives CDR1 MGHRA, CDR2 YSYEKL. The CDR3 region has the DNA TGCGCCAGCAGTTATAGAGCCCGGGACAGGGGTGGAGGCTACACCTTC. As protein: CASSYRARDRGGGYTF.

The chain is built from TRBV5-1 and TRBJ1-1; D gene unclear. The CDR3 runs 15 residues. Germline loops: CDR1 SGHRS, CDR2 YFSETQ. Trimming left V 0 bases short and J 7 bases short, with 16 bases between. CDR3 protein: CASSLAPLLGNEAFF. Written as DNA, the CDR3 is TGCGCCAGCAGCTTGGCCCCCCTCCTAGGCAATGAAGCTTTCTTT.

Turning to this clone: Other nucleotide sequences in the sample specify the same CDR3. This chain links TRBV6-5 with TRBJ1-5; perhaps TRBD1 as D (6 bases). The CDR3 runs 13 residues. Per germline, CDR1 MNHEY and CDR2 SVGAGI. Trimming cost V 7 bases and J 4 bases, with 11 bases left between them. The CDR3 spells CASTGDSNQPQHF. The CDR3 DNA is TGTGCCAGCACAGGGGATAGTAATCAGCCCCAGCATTTT.

The rearrangement joins TRBV28 to TRBJ2-3; TRBD2 agrees at 13 bases. With 5 bases clipped from V and 5 bases from J, the junction kept 13 bases outside the gene matches. The CDR3 totals 18 residues. CDR1 MDHEN and CDR2 SYDVKM come from the germline V gene. CDR3 in amino acids: CASSTRGLAGVSGDTQYF. CDR3 bases: TGTGCCAGCAGTACTCGCGGACTAGCGGGGGTGTCGGGAGATACGCAGTATTTT.

The chain recombines TRBV9 with TRBJ2-5, with 16 bases identical to TRBD2. The ends lost 1 base at V and 5 bases at J; junction bases unmatched: 5. Germline V gene sequence: CDR1 SGDLS, CDR2 YYNGEE. The CDR3 sequence is 17 residues long. CDR3 DNA: TGTGCCAGCAGCGTACTGGGACTAGCGGGGGGGCGGGAGACCCAGTACTTC. Translation: CASSVLGLAGGRETQYF.

This sequence joins TRBV4-1 and TRBJ2-1, with 10 bases that match TRBD2. The CDR3 extends over 15 amino acids. Germline loops: CDR1 MGHRA, CDR2 YSYEKL. V shed 4 bases, J shed 6 bases, and the junction held 6 bases outside the gene matches. In nucleotides, the CDR3 is TGCGCCAGCAGCCCGCGACTAGCGGGCGTCAATGAGCAGTTCTTC. Protein: CASSPRLAGVNEQFF.